Listed below are T cell receptor beta chains from one sample, sequenced in a study of T cell responses to AZD1222 COVID-19 vaccine. The protocol was immunoSEQ multiplex PCR, while the TCRdb copy is restricted to in-frame clones and leaves out a portion. The table records approximately 140,000 clones, 80% to 95% of them present only once. The sequences come from peripheral blood, collected 28 days after the second AZD1222 dose. The receptors were sampled from an adult who received the AZD1222 COVID-19 vaccine. The CDR3 runs from the conserved cysteine through the conserved F or W. A D gene is named only where the DNA matches it firmly. Clone size appears in some rows only: once, few, many, or a class for an expanded clone.

v_gene	abundance	j_gene	len	d_gene	CDR3nt	CDR3aa
TRBV18	-	TRBJ1-1	14	-	TGTGCCAGCTCACCTCTGGGGGGCGACACTGAAGCTTTCTTT	CASSPLGGDTEAFF
TRBV11-2	-	TRBJ1-1	14	-	TGTGCCAGCAGCTTAGGGCAGCCGAACACTGAAGCTTTCTTT	CASSLGQPNTEAFF
TRBV11-3	-	TRBJ1-1	15	-	TGTGCCAGCAGCCCCGAGGGGGGCCGGGGAGCTGAAGCTTTCTTT	CASSPEGGRGAEAFF
TRBV2	-	TRBJ2-1	13	TRBD2	TGTGCCAGCAGGGGGACTAGCGGGAGTCATCAGTTCTTC	CASRGTSGSHQFF
TRBV19	-	TRBJ1-6	13	TRBD1	TGTGCCAGTGGGACAGATGGAAATTCACCCCTCCACTTT	CASGTDGNSPLHF
TRBV15	-	TRBJ1-1	15	-	TGTGCCACCAGCAGAGTCGGGGGTGGGCGCACTGAAGCTTTCTTT	CATSRVGGGRTEAFF
TRBV7-3	-	TRBJ2-1	16	-	TGTGCCAGCAGCTTACACGGGGGCAGCGCCCACAATGAGCAGTTCTTC	CASSLHGGSAHNEQFF
TRBV5-6	-	TRBJ1-6	15	-	TGTGCCAGCAGCTGGGGACTGCAAGGGGATTCACCCCTCCACTTT	CASSWGLQGDSPLHF
TRBV11-1	-	TRBJ1-1	14	-	TGTGCCAGCAGCTTAGTAGAAGGGGCCACTGAAGCTTTCTTT	CASSLVEGATEAFF
TRBV4-1	once	TRBJ2-5	15	-	TGCGCCAGCAGCTCAAACGGCAGGCCTGAAGAGACCCAGTACTTC	CASSSNGRPEETQYF
TRBV7-8	-	TRBJ1-5	12	-	TGTGCCAGCAGCCCTCCATTCCAGCCCCAGCATTTT	CASSPPFQPQHF
TRBV11-2	-	TRBJ1-2	13	-	TGTGCCAGCAGCTTAGGCTTGGGGGTTGGCTACACCTTC	CASSLGLGVGYTF
TRBV18	-	TRBJ2-7	15	TRBD1	TGTGCCAGCTCACCCGGACAGGGGATCTCCTACGAGCAGTACTTC	CASSPGQGISYEQYF
TRBV19	-	TRBJ1-6	17	TRBD1	TGTGCCAGTAGTACCCCGGGACAGGGGGCCATTAATTCACCCCTCCACTTT	CASSTPGQGAINSPLHF
TRBV30	-	TRBJ1-6	15	TRBD1	TGTGCCTGGAGTCGATTTGACAGGGATAATTCACCCCTCCACTTT	CAWSRFDRDNSPLHF
TRBV27	-	TRBJ2-7	15	TRBD1	TGTGCCAGCAGTCTCCGGACAGGGATTAGTTCCGAGCAGTACTTC	CASSLRTGISSEQYF
TRBV18	-	TRBJ1-2	14	-	TGTGCCAGCTCACCGGCAAACAGCCGGTATGGCTACACCTTC	CASSPANSRYGYTF
TRBV5-1	-	TRBJ2-1	17	TRBD2	TGCGCCAGCAGCCAATCCCTAACGGGGGGGCCCTACAATGAGCAGTTCTTC	CASSQSLTGGPYNEQFF